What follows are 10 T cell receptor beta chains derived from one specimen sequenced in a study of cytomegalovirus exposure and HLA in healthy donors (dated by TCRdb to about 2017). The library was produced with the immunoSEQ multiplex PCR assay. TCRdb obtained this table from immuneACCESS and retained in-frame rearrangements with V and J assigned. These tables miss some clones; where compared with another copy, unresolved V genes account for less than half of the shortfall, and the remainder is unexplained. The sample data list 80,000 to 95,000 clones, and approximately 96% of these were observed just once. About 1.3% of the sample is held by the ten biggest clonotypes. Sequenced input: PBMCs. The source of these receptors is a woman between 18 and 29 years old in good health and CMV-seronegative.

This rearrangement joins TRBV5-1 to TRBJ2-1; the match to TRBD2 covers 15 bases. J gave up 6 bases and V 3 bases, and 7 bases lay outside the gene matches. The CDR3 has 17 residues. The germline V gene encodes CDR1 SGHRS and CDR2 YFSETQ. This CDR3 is CASSSGPGLAGGNEQFF. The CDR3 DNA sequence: TGCGCCAGCAGCTCGGGTCCGGGACTAGCGGGAGGCAATGAGCAGTTCTTC.

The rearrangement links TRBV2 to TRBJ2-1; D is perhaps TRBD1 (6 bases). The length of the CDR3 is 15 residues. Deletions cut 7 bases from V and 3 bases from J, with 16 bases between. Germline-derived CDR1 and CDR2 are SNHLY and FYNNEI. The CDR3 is CASNPDRTYYNEQFF. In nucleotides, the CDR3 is TGTGCCAGCAATCCGGACAGAACTTACTACAATGAGCAGTTCTTC.

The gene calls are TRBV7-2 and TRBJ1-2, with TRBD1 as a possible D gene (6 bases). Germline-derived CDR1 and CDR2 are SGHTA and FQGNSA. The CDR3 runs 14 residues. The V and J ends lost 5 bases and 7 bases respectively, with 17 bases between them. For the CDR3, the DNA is TGTGCCAGCAGCGTATATACCACAGGGTCTGGCTACACCTTC. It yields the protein CASSVYTTGSGYTF.

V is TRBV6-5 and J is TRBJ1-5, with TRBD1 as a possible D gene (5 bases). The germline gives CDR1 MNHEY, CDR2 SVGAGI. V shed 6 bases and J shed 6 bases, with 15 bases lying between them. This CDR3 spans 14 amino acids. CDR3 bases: TGTGCCAGCAGCCCCCTCCAGGGAGGTCAGCCCCAGCATTTT. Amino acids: CASSPLQGGQPQHF.

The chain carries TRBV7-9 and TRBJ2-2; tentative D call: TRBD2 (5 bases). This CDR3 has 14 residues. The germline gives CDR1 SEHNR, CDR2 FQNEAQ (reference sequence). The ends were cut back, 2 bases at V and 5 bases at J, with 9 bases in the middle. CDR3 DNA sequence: TGTGCCAGCAGCTTAATCGAGGGTACCGGGGAGCTGTTTTTT. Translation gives CASSLIEGTGELFF.

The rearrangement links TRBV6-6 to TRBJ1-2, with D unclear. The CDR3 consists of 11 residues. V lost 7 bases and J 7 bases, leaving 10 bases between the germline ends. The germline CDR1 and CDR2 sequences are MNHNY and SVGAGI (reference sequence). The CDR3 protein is CASTLTGGYTF. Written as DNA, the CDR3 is TGTGCCAGCACCCTCACCGGTGGCTACACCTTC.

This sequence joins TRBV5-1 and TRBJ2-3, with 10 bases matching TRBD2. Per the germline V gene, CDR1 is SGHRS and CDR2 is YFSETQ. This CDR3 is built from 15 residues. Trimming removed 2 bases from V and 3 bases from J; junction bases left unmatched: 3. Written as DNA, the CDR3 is TGCGCCAGCAGCTTCCCTAGCGGGAGTACAGATACGCAGTATTTT. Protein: CASSFPSGSTDTQYF.

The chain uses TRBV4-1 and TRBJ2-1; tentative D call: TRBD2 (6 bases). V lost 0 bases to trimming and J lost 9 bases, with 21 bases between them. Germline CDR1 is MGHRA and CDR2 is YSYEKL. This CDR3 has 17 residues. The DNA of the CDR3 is TGCGCCAGCAGCCAAGATCTAGGAACGGGACTCAGGGTTGAGCAGTTCTTC. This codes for CASSQDLGTGLRVEQFF.

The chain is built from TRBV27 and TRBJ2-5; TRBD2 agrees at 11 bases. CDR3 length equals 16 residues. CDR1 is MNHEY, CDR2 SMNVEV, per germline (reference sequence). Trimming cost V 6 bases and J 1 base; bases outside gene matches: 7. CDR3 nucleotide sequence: TGTGCCAGCAGCCATAGCGGGAGGGGATTCCAAGAGACCCAGTACTTC. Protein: CASSHSGRGFQETQYF.

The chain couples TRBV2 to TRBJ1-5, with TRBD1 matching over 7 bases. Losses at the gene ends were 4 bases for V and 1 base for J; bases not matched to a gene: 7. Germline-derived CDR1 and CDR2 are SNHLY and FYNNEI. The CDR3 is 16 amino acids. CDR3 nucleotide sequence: TGTGCCAGCAGTGGAGAGGGGGCTAGAAGCAATCAGCCCCAGCATTTT. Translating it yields CASSGEGARSNQPQHF.